This is a list of T cell receptor beta chains from one sample in a study of blood T cell repertoires in COVID-19. Only in-frame clones appear in the TCRdb table, and some are missing; sequencing was by immunoSEQ multiplex PCR. The sample includes about 140,000 clones, around 86% seen only once; the top ten take about 1.6%. Sample: peripheral blood. The receptors here all came from a human donor in a cohort sampled during active COVID-19. Each CDR3 is given with its conserved first and last residue. The D gene is left open where the match is weak. Some rows mark clone size as missing; the rest say once, few, many or name a class of expanded clone.

J gene,D gene,V gene,clone size,CDR3 DNA,CDR3 protein
TRBJ1-1,NA,TRBV7-3,NA,TGTGCCAGCAGCTTATCTAGGACAGCAGAAGCTTTCTTT,CASSLSRTAEAFF
TRBJ1-2,NA,TRBV9,NA,TGTGCCAGCAGCGTAGACGGCGCGGCGCGAGGTGGCTACACCTTC,CASSVDGAARGGYTF
TRBJ2-1,TRBD1,TRBV28,NA,TGTGCCAGCAGTTCCCATGACAGGGGGCAAGACAATGAGCAGTTCTTC,CASSSHDRGQDNEQFF
TRBJ1-1,TRBD1,TRBV10-2,few,TGCGCCAGCAGTGCTAGAACAGGGGCTCGGTACACTGAAGCTTTCTTT,CASSARTGARYTEAFF
TRBJ2-5,NA,TRBV7-3,NA,TGTGCCAGCAGCTTAACTGGTGGTCTGCGGGGAGAGACCCAGTACTTC,CASSLTGGLRGETQYF
TRBJ2-1,TRBD1,TRBV7-2,few,TGTGCCAGCAGCCCCGGCCGACAGGGGTGGAGAAATGAGCAGTTCTTC,CASSPGRQGWRNEQFF
TRBJ2-5,TRBD1,TRBV6-1,few,TGTGCCAGCAGTGTCCCCCGATGGACAGGGGCGGAGACCCAGTACTTC,CASSVPRWTGAETQYF
TRBJ1-6,NA,TRBV2,NA,TGTGCCAGCAGTGAAGGCGGATCCCAGTCACCCCTCCACTTT,CASSEGGSQSPLHF
TRBJ2-5,NA,TRBV28,NA,TGTGCCAGCAGTTTGAGAGAGACCCAGTACTTC,CASSLRETQYF
TRBJ1-4,TRBD1,TRBV10-3,NA,TGTGCCATCAGTGAGTCCTTAGGACAGGGGGCCACAACTAATGAAAAACTGTTTTTT,CAISESLGQGATTNEKLFF
TRBJ2-2,TRBD1,TRBV13,NA,TGTGCCAGCAGCTGGACAGGGGAGTTGGGGGAGCTGTTTTTT,CASSWTGELGELFF
TRBJ1-2,NA,TRBV29-1,NA,TGCAGCGTACCGAAGACAGGCAACTATGGCTACACCTTC,CSVPKTGNYGYTF
TRBJ2-5,TRBD2,TRBV9,NA,TGTGCCAGCAGCCCCATATGGGGACTAGCGGGTCAAGAGACCCAGTACTTC,CASSPIWGLAGQETQYF
TRBJ2-2,TRBD1,TRBV5-4,NA,TGTGCCAGCAGCCCCCCCCGGACAGGGAGCAACACCGGGGAGCTGTTTTTT,CASSPPRTGSNTGELFF
TRBJ1-6,TRBD1,TRBV5-5,NA,TGTGCCAGCAGATTTGCAGGGGGCGCATGGATTTCACCCCTCCACTTT,CASRFAGGAWISPLHF
TRBJ1-5,NA,TRBV19,NA,TGTGCCAGTAGCACTACAGGTGCGGGCAATCAGCCCCAGCATTTT,CASSTTGAGNQPQHF
TRBJ2-5,NA,TRBV9,NA,TGTGCCAGCAGCGTAGCGCCAGGGGCAGAGACCCAGTACTTC,CASSVAPGAETQYF
TRBJ1-1,NA,TRBV28,NA,TGTGCCAGCAGTTTACTAAGGGGGAACACTGAAGCTTTCTTT,CASSLLRGNTEAFF